These 13 T cell receptor beta chains were sequenced from one sample in a study of T cells in Graves' hyperthyroidism and ophthalmopathy. RNA transcripts served as the template for amplifying TCR beta CDR3 regions. An initial round of RT-PCR targeting the TCR CDR3 relied on the HTBI primer set. MiXCR, applied by TCRdb to the multiplex PCR reads, yields one record per CDR3 protein. Among 340,000 or so distinct CDR3 sequences listed, 16% were seen once. Input material: blood. These receptors were taken from a man aged 30-40 years with Graves' hyperthyroidism.

The count of this clonotype is one. The chain employs TRBV13 and TRBJ2-2, with D hard to call. Germline V gene sequence: CDR1 PRHDT, CDR2 FYEKMQ (reference sequence). The CDR3 is 16 amino acids. Trimming left V 5 bases short and J 4 bases short, with 17 bases between. The CDR3 coding sequence is TGTGCCAGCAGCCCCGGACCGAGGCCGAGCACCGGGGAGCTGTTTTTT. This sequence encodes CASSPGPRPSTGELFF.

This clonotype was counted at least ten times. The rearrangement joins TRBV20-1 to TRBJ1-5; TRBD1 matches at 11 bases. Germline assignment: CDR1 DFQATT and CDR2 SNEGSKA (reference sequence). This CDR3 contains 13 residues. The V segment lost 5 bases and the J segment 6 bases; nucleotides outside the gene matches: 3. CDR3 in amino acids: CSAGQGAAQPQHF. The CDR3 DNA sequence: TGCAGTGCTGGACAGGGGGCGGCTCAGCCCCAGCATTTT.

This chain uses TRBV20-1 with TRBJ1-1; a possible D gene is TRBD1 (6 bases). This CDR3 is built from 15 residues. Germline CDR1 is DFQATT and CDR2 is SNEGSKA (reference sequence). V gave up 6 bases and J gave up 3 bases, with 20 bases separating them. The CDR3 sequence is CSARQRGGADTEAFF. The CDR3 DNA reads TGCAGTGCCAGACAGCGTGGGGGCGCGGACACTGAAGCTTTCTTT.

This clonotype was seen repeatedly, ten times or more. The CDR3 loop is CASSESEQVGELFF. The DNA for the CDR3 is TGTGCCAGCAGTGAATCTGAGCAGGTCGGGGAGCTGTTTTTT. The V call is TRBV2, the J call TRBJ2-2, with D unresolved. This CDR3 comprises 14 residues. In germline, CDR1 is SNHLY, CDR2 FYNNEI. V shed 2 bases and J shed 7 bases, with 11 bases lying between them.

The V call is TRBV11-2, the J call TRBJ2-7, with TRBD2 matching over 12 bases. CDR1 SGHAT and CDR2 FQNNGV come from the germline V gene. The V and J ends lost 1 base and 3 bases, in that order; junction bases with no gene match: 16. The CDR3 has 20 amino acids. CDR3 bases: TGTGCCAGCAGCTTAGGTTTGACTAGGACTAGCGGGGCCCCGGGCTACGAGCAGTACTTC. The encoded protein is CASSLGLTRTSGAPGYEQYF.

The chain uses TRBV28 and TRBJ2-7, with 8 positions matching TRBD1. The CDR3 spans 13 residues. Looked up from germline, CDR1 is MDHEN and CDR2 is SYDVKM. Trimming removed 4 bases from V and 3 bases from J; junction bases left unmatched: 2. CDR3 amino acids: CASSSGQVYEQYF. CDR3 in DNA: TGTGCCAGCAGTTCGGGACAGGTCTACGAGCAGTACTTC.

This clonotype was seen more than once but under ten times. V and J are TRBV30 and TRBJ1-5; D ambiguous. CDR3 length: 13 residues. Trimming stripped 2 bases from V and 8 bases from J, with 13 bases between. The germline gives CDR1 GTSNPN, CDR2 SVGIG (reference sequence). The CDR3: CAWSTDHPKPQHF. As DNA, the CDR3 is TGTGCCTGGAGTACGGACCACCCCAAGCCCCAGCATTTT.

Ten or more counts support this clonotype. The gene calls are TRBV11-2 and TRBJ2-1; 12 nucleotides agree with TRBD2. This CDR3 spans 19 amino acids. Germline CDR1 SGHAT, CDR2 FQNNGV. The ends lost 1 base at V and 0 bases at J; junction bases unmatched: 7. The CDR3 spells CASSLGSLAGGTSYNEQFF. The CDR3 DNA is TGTGCCAGCAGCTTAGGCTCACTAGCGGGAGGTACCTCCTACAATGAGCAGTTCTTC.

This clonotype was observed at least ten times. This sequence joins TRBV11-2 and TRBJ2-5; D remains unclear. This CDR3 contains 15 residues. Looked up from germline, CDR1 is SGHAT and CDR2 is FQNNGV. V was cut by 4 bases and J by 1 base, with 13 bases left in between. Here the CDR3 reads CASSSRARSQETQYF. Here the CDR3 DNA reads TGTGCCAGCAGCTCCCGTGCGCGGAGCCAAGAGACCCAGTACTTC.

In its sample, this clonotype was seen many times. The gene calls are TRBV4-1 and TRBJ1-5; D ambiguous. The CDR3 is made up of 15 amino acids. Germline V gives CDR1 MGHRA, CDR2 YSYEKL. Trimming stripped 6 bases from V and 0 bases from J, with 12 bases between. CDR3 nucleotides: TGCGCCAGCAGACTTGCTCAATATAGCAATCAGCCCCAGCATTTT. Its protein is CASRLAQYSNQPQHF.

This clonotype showed up just a few times. The chain employs TRBV7-9 and TRBJ1-5, with D possibly TRBD1 on 5 matching bases. Per germline, CDR1 SEHNR and CDR2 FQNEAQ (reference sequence). Deletions cut 0 bases from V and 6 bases from J, with 18 bases between. This CDR3 contains 17 residues. The CDR3 region has the DNA TGTGCCAGCAGCTTAGCCCCGGCAGGGAAAAGATCTCAGCCCCAGCATTTT. Its translation is CASSLAPAGKRSQPQHF.

The V gene is TRBV20-1, the J gene TRBJ2-5; TRBD2 aligns across 13 bases. Germline loops: CDR1 DFQATT, CDR2 SNEGSKA (reference sequence). Losses at the gene ends were 5 bases for V and 5 bases for J; bases not matched to a gene: 8. This CDR3 is built from 15 residues. The CDR3 is CSARGTSGKRETQYF. CDR3 DNA sequence: TGCAGTGCTCGCGGGACTAGCGGGAAACGGGAGACCCAGTACTTC.

The rearrangement joins TRBV20-1 to TRBJ2-7; D perhaps matches TRBD2 (6 bases). The germline CDR1 and CDR2 sequences are DFQATT and SNEGSKA (reference sequence). CDR3 size: 17 residues. Trimming stripped 1 base from V and 3 bases from J, with 22 bases between. CDR3 nucleotide sequence: TGCAGTGCTAGAGGGTCTCCAGGGCGGTTGGGGGGCTACGAGCAGTACTTC. Protein: CSARGSPGRLGGYEQYF.